The sequence of this T cell receptor (beta chain) was determined in a study of cytomegalovirus exposure and HLA in healthy donors. The PCR had 60 Vbeta and 13 Jbeta primers. The table came from immunoSEQ multiplex PCR; TCRdb's copy has only in-frame clones and leaves some out. This sample has 65,000 to 95,000 clones, with about 80% found just once. CDR3 size: 15 residues. Per germline, CDR1 SGHDT and CDR2 YYEEEE. The V gene end was trimmed by 2 bases and the J gene end by 6 bases; junction bases not matched to a gene: 7. This chain joins TRBV5-6 and TRBJ1-5; 8 positions match TRBD1. The receptor comes from a man in his fifties in good health and CMV-seronegative. Sequenced sample: PBMCs. CDR3 DNA sequence: TGTGCCAGCAGCTTAGGAACAGGGGGGTTTCAGCCCCAGCATTTT. Protein sequence: CASSLGTGGFQPQHF. Filled out from reference TRBV5-6 and TRBJ1-5, the complete variable domain reads DAGVTQSPTHLIKTRGQQVTLRCSPKSGHDTVSWYQQALGQGPQFIFQYYEEEERQRGNFPDRFSGHQFPNYSSELNVNALLLGDSALYLCASSLGTGGFQPQHFGDGTRLSIL.